This paragraph reports one T cell receptor (beta chain). Only a few counts were recorded for this clone. No antigen is known for it. Per-nucleotide qualities are absent, and no much larger clonotype sits a single base away. TCR beta CDR3 regions were amplified by multiplex PCR with the immunoSEQ immune profiling system according to the manufacturer's instructions. An Illumina NextSeq system was used for sequencing. Regarding the original processing steps: The immunoSEQ Analyzer platform handled processing of the sequence data, and clonality was calculated by taking the square root of Simpson's index of productive rearrangements. Similarity in V and J usage was measured by Jensen-Shannon distance, and OLGA was used to compute CDR3 generation probabilities. Shared CDR3 sequences were searched in the immuneACCESS database (August 2020) and in VDJdb (December 2020). TCRdb's version of the immuneACCESS table is confined to in-frame rearrangements and falls short of the full clone set. An unresolved V gene accounts for under half of the shortfall where checked; the remainder is of unknown origin. The DNA was the basis for D and trimming; V, J and clone size are from that table. For this sample there are 7,400 or so clones; 94% appear just once. The biggest ten clones account for 0.5% to 0.65% of the sample.

The sample comes from a study of monozygotic twins with cystic fibrosis (TCRdb year 2021). Study-level background: Barcoded libraries were prepared with about 16 PCR cycles from around 3 micrograms of fragmented DNA. The study compared TCR beta repertoires within and between 16 monozygotic twin pairs with cystic fibrosis to assess genetic influence on V and J gene usage. The cohort comprised ten female and six male twin pairs aged about 2.0 to 36.4 years, median about 10 years, mostly children and adolescents. On the day of blood sampling, twins were ranked among around 1,000 cohort participants for weight-for-height and for FEVPerc (FEV1 disease centile). Data for three of the twin pairs had been reported earlier in a different context. What the work shows at the level of the full study, not this receptor alone: Simpson clonality was generally low (median approximately 0.0095), suggesting a naive-dominated repertoire, with higher clonality in the most severely affected patients. Monozygotic CF twin pairs shared significantly more nucleotide-identical clonotypes within each pair than unrelated CF individuals shared with one another (P = 0.000026, Mann-Whitney). V gene usage was most similar to the co-twin for 13 of 16 pairs, and J usage for 8 of 16 pairs, suggesting genetic constraints. The cohort was small, and no association was found between shared CDR3 numbers and age, concordance or disease severity.

Based on the germline V gene, the CDR1 and CDR2 sequences are MRHNA and SNTAGT. Inclusive of the bounding cysteine and phenylalanine, the CDR3 is 15 residues long. The read is trimmed to its CDR3 DNA, 45 bases read in frame from base 1. V and J lose 0 bases and 0 bases, and a span of 7 bases separates them. The twin pairs came from the European Cystic Fibrosis Twin and Sibling Study Cohort, a cohort that recruited patients from 158 CF clinics across 14 European countries. Zygosity and CFTR genotype were verified in-house, and zygosity was tested by multiplex PCR of nine short tandem repeat loci. Each twin gave a peripheral blood sample, and clinical parameters were documented on that same day of blood sampling. Genomic DNA was isolated from peripheral blood cells with phenol/chloroform and kept in TE buffer at 4 degrees C.

This receptor was taken from a boy under 10 years old with cystic fibrosis. The V and J genes are TRBV6-4 and TRBJ2-3; the D gene remains uncertain. Material for sequencing was blood. The nucleotide sequence reads as follows: TGTGCCAGCAGTGACTCGGTGGGGAGCACAGATACGCAGTATTTT. It is translated as CASSDSVGSTDTQYF.